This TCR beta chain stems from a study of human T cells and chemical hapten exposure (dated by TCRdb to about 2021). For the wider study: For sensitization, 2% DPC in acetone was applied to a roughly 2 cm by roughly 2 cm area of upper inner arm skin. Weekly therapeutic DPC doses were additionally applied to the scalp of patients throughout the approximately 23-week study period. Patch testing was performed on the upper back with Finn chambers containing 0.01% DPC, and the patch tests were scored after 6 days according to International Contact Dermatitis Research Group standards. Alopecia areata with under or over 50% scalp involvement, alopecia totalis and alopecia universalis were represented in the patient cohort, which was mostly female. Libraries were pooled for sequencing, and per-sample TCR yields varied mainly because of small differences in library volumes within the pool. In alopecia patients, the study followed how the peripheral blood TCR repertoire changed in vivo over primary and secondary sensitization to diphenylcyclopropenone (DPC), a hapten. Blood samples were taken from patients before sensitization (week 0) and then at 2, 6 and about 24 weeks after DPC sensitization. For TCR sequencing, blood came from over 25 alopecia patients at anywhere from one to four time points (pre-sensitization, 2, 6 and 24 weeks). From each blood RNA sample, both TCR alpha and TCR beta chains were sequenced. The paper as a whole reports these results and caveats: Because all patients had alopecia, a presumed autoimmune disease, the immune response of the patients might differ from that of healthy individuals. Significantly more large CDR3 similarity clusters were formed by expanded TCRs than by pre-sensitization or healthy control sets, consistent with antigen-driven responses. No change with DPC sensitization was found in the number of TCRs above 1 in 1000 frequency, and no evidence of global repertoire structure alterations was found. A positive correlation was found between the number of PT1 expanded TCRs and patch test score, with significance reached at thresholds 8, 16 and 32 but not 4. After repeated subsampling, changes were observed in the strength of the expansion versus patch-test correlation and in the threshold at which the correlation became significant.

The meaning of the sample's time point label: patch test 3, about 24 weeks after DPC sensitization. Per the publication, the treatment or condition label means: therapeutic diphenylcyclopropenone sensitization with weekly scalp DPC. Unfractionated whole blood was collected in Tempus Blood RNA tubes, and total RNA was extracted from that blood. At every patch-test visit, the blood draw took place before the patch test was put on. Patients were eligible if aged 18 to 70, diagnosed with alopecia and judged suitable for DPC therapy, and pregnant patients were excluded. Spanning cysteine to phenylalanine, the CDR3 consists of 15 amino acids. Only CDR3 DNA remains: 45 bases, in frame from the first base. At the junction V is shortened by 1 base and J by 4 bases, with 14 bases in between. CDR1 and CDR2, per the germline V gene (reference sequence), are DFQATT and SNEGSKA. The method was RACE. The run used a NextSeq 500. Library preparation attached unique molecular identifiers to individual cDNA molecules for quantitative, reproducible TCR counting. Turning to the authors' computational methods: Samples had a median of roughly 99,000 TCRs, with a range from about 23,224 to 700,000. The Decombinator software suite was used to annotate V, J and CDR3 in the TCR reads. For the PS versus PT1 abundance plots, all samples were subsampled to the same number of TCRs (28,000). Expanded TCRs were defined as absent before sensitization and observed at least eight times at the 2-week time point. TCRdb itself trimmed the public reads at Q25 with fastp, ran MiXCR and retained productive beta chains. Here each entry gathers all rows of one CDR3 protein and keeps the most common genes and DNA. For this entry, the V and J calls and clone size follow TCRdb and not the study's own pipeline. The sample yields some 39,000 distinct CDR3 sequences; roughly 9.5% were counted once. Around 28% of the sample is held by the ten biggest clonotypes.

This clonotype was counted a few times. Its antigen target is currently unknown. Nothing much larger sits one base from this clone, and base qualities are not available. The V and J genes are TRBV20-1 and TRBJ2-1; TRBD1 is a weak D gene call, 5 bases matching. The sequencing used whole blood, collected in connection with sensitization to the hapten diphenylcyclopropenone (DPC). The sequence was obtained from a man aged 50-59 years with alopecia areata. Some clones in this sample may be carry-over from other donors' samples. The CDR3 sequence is CSARGPRALYNEQFF. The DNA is TGCAGTGCTAGAGGACCCAGGGCCCTGTACAATGAGCAGTTCTTC.